The clone carrying this T cell receptor (beta chain) was counted only a few times. The data derive from a study of beta chain features in type 1 diabetes. Expressed TCRB transcripts were sequenced because the entire RNA isolate underwent reverse transcription. Data came from immunoSEQ multiplex PCR; TCRdb stores just in-frame clones and leaves some out. The sample lists about 24,000 clones; roughly two thirds were seen once. Trimming shortened V by 5 bases and J by 2 bases, and 10 bases separated the two germline ends. Germline CDR1 SGHRS, CDR2 YFSETQ. The CDR3 has 13 residues. The sequence came from a woman in her 40s in good health. The J gene is TRBJ1-2, the V gene TRBV5-1; D is unresolved. Material for sequencing was Tregs from blood. The CDR3 loop reads CASSVDGNYGYTF. CDR3 bases: TGCGCCAGCAGTGTCGACGGGAACTATGGCTACACCTTC.